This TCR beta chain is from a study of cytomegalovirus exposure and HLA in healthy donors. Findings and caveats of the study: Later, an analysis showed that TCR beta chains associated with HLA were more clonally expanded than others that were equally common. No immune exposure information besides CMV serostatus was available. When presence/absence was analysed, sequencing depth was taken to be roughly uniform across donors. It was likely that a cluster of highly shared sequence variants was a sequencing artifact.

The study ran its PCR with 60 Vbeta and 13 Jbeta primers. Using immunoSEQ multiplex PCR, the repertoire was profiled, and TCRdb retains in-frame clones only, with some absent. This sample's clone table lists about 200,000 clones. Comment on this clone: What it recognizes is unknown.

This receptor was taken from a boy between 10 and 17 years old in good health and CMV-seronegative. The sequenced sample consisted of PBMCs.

CDR3 nucleotide sequence: TGTGCCAGCTCAAGCGGGGACCCCTACGAGCAGTACTTC. It is translated as CASSSGDPYEQYF. V gene TRBV18 combines with J gene TRBJ2-7, with 7 nucleotides matching TRBD2. J was trimmed by 2 bases and V by 5 bases; bases with no gene match: 3. CDR1 is KGHSH and CDR2 is LQKENI in the germline V gene. The CDR3 runs 13 residues. Full variable domain (remainder filled in from reference TRBV18 and TRBJ2-7): NAGVMQNPRHLVRRRGQEARLRCSPMKGHSHVYWYRQLPEEGLKFMVYLQKENIIDESGMPKERFSAEFPKEGPSILRIQQVVRGDSAAYFCASSSGDPYEQYFGPGTRLTVT.